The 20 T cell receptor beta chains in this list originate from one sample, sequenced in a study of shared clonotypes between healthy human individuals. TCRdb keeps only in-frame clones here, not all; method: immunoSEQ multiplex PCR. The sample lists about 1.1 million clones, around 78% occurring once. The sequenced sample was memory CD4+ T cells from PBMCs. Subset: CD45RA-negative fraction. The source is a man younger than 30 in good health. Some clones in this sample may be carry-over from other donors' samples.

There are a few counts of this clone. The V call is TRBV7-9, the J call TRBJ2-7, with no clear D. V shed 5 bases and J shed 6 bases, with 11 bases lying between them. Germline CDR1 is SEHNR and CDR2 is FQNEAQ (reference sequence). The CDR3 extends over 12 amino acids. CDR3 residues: CASSLNNFEQYF. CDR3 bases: TGTGCCAGCAGCCTAAATAACTTCGAGCAGTACTTC.

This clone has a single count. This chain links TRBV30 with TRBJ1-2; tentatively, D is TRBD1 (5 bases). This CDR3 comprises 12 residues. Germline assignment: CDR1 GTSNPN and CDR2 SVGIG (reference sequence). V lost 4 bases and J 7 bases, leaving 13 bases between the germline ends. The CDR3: CAWIRGVGGYTF. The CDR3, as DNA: TGTGCCTGGATTCGGGGGGTAGGTGGCTACACCTTC.

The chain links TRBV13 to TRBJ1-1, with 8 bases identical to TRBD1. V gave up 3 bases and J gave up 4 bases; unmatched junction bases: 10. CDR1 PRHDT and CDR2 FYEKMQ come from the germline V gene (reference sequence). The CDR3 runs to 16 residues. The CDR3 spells CASSFVTGGEGTEAFF. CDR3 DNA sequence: TGTGCCAGCAGCTTTGTAACAGGGGGGGAGGGCACTGAAGCTTTCTTT.

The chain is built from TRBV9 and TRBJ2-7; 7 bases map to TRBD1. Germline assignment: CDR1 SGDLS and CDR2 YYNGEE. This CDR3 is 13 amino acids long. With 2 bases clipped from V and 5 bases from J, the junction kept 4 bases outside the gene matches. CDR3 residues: CASSVRTGDEQYF. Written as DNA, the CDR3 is TGTGCCAGCAGCGTCCGTACAGGGGACGAGCAGTACTTC. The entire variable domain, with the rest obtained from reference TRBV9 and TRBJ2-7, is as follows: DSGVTQTPKHLITATGQRVTLRCSPRSGDLSVYWYQQSLDQGLQFLIQYYNGEERAKGNILERFSAQQFPDLHSELNLSSLELGDSALYFCASSVRTGDEQYFGPGTRLTVT.

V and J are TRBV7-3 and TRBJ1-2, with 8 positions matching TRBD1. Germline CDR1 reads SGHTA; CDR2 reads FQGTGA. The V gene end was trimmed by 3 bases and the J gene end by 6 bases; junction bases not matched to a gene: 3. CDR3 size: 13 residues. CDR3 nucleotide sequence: TGTGCCAGCAGCTTCGGACAGGGCCATGGCTACACCTTC. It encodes CASSFGQGHGYTF.

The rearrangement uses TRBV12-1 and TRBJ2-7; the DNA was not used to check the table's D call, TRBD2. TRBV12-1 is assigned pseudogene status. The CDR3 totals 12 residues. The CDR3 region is CASSAERGEQYF. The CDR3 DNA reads TGTGCCAGCAGCGCGGAAAGAGGGGAGCAGTACTTC.

CDR3 region: CASSSSGRAPGNEQFF. The DNA for the CDR3 is TGTGCCAGCAGCAGTAGCGGGAGGGCTCCTGGAAATGAGCAGTTCTTC. J is TRBJ2-1 and V is TRBV21-1; whether TRBD2, the table's D call, matches the DNA was not checked. TRBV21-1 is an annotated pseudogene. The CDR3 sequence is 16 residues long.

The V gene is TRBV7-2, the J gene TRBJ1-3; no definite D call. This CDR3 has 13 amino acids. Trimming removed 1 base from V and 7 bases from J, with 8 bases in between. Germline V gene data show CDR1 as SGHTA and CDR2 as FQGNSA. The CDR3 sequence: CASSLEDANTIYF. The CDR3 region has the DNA TGTGCCAGCAGCTTAGAGGATGCTAACACCATATATTTT.

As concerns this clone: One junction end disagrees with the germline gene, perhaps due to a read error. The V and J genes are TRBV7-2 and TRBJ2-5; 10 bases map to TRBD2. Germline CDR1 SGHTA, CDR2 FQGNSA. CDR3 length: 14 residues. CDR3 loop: CASSFSGLAEIQYF. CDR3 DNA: TGTGCCAGCAGCTTTTCCGGACTAGCGGAGATCCAGTACTTC.

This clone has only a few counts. The CDR3 DNA is TGTGCCAGCTCGTTCGGACAGAGCATGAACACTGAAGCTTTCTTT. Protein product: CASSFGQSMNTEAFF. J is TRBJ1-1 and V is TRBV18; D is perhaps TRBD1 (6 bases). The CDR3 runs to 15 residues. Trimming took 6 bases from V and 0 from J, leaving 14 bases between them. The germline V gene has CDR1 KGHSH and CDR2 LQKENI.

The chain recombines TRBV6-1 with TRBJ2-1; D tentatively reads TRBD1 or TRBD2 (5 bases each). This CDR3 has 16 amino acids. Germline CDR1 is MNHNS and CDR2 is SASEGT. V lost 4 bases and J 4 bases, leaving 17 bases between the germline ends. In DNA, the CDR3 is TGTGCCAGCAGTGGGTTTGGGGGAGAGCATTACAATGAGCAGTTCTTC. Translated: CASSGFGGEHYNEQFF.

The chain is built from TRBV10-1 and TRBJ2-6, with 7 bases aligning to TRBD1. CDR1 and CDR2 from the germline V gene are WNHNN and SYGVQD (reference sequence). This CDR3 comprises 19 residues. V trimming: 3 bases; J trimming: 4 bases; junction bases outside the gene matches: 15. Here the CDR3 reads CASSDPPDITGVGANVLTF. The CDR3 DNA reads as TGCGCCAGCAGTGACCCACCAGATATAACAGGGGTAGGGGCCAACGTCCTGACTTTC.

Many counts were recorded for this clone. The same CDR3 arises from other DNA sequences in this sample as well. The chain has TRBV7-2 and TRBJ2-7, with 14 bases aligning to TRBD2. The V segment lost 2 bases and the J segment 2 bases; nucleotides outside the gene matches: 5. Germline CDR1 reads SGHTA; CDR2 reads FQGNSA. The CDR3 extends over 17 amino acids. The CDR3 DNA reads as TGTGCCAGCAGCTTACAGGGACTAGCGGGGGACCCCTACGAGCAGTACTTC. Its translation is CASSLQGLAGDPYEQYF.

The CDR3 spells CASSLSPWSTQYF. The CDR3 DNA is TGTGCCAGCAGCTTATCCCCGTGGTCGACGCAGTATTTT. This chain links TRBV7-8 with TRBJ2-3; D ambiguous. The ends were cut back, 2 bases at V and 9 bases at J, with 12 bases in the middle. CDR1 is SGHVS, CDR2 FQNEAQ, per germline. This CDR3 is 13 amino acids long.

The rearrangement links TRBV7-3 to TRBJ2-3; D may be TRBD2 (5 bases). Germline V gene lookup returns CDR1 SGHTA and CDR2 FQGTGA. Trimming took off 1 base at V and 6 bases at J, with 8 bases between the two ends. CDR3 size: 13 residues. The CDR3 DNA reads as TGTGCCAGCAGCTTAAGCCCGGGGGATACGCAGTATTTT. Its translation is CASSLSPGDTQYF. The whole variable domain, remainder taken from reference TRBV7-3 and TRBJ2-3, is GAGVSQTPSNKVTEKGKYVELRCDPISGHTALYWYRQSLGQGPEFLIYFQGTGAADDSGLPNDRFFAVRPEGSVSTLKIQRTERGDSAVYLCASSLSPGDTQYFGPGTRLTVL.

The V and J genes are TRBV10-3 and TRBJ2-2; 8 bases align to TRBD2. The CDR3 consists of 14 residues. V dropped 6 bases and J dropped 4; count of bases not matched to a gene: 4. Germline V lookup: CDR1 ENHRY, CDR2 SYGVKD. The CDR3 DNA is TGTGCCATCAGGGAGCGGGAGACCACCGGGGAGCTGTTTTTT. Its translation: CAIRERETTGELFF.

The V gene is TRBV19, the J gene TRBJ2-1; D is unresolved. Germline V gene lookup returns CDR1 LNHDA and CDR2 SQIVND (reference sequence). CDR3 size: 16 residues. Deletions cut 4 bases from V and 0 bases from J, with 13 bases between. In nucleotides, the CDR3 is TGTGCCAGTAGTAGGGCGCCCCTTAGCTCCTACAATGAGCAGTTCTTC. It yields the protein CASSRAPLSSYNEQFF.

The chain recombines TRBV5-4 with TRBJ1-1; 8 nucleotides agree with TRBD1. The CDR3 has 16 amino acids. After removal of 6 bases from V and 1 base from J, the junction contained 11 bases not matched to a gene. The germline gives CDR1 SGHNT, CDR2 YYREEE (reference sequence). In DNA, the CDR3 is TGTGCCAGCACCGGGGGACAGGCCTCACCGAACACTGAAGCTTTCTTT. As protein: CASTGGQASPNTEAFF.

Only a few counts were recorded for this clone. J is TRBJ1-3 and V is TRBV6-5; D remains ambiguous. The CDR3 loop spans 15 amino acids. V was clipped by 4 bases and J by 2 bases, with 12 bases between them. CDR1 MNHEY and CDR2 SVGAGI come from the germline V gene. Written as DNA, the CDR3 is TGTGCCAGCAGTTCCCCGGGTTTTACTGGAAACACCATATATTTT. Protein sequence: CASSSPGFTGNTIYF.

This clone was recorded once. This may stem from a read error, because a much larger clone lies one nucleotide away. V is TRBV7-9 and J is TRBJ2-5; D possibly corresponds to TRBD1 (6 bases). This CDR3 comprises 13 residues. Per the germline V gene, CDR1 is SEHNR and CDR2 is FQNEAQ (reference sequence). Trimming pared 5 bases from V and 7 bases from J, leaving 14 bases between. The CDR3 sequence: CASSPWDTWTQYF. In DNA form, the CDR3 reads TGTGCCAGCAGCCCCTGGGACACTTGGACCCAGTACTTC.